This entry describes one T cell receptor beta chain. The CDR3 contains 18 residues. Looked up from germline, CDR1 is MRHNA and CDR2 is SNTAGT. V lost 8 bases and J lost 4; bases outside the gene matches: 14. The data originate from a study of blood T cell repertoires in COVID-19. Study as a whole: There were acute and convalescent COVID-19 samples, and they came from the United States, Italy and Spain.

Here immunoSEQ multiplex PCR was the method, and the copy in TCRdb shows in-frame clones only, minus some. The data hold approximately 160,000 clones, with under 90% observed a single time. Those who participated ranged in age from roughly 18 to 95 years and resided in about two dozen US areas. Cohorts were determined from participant-reported clinical history. The rearrangement joins TRBV6-4 to TRBJ2-1, with 13 bases matching TRBD2. The clonotype comes from a man aged 45-65 years who had recovered from COVID-19. Sequencing input: PBMCs or T cells enriched from blood (not recorded which). The CDR3 loop is CASASTSGGAPKYNEQFF. Here the CDR3 DNA reads TGTGCCAGCGCCTCAACTAGCGGGGGGGCGCCAAAATACAATGAGCAGTTCTTC.